A selection of T cell receptor beta chains follows, all from one sample in a study of shared clonotypes between healthy human individuals. Sequenced by immunoSEQ multiplex PCR; TCRdb stores in-frame clones only, minus some. The table lists about 2 million clones, 90% to 95% of them singletons, with 0.1% to 0.15% in the top ten. Sequenced input: naive CD4+ T cells sorted from blood. The receptors here all came from a man between 18 and 35 years old in good health. CDR3s include the opening cysteine and the closing phenylalanine or tryptophan. A D gene is named only where the DNA matches it firmly. Not all rows give a size; the values are once, few, many and, for expanded clones, a class.

j_gene	v_gene	abundance	d_gene	CDR3aa	CDR3nt
TRBJ2-1	TRBV4-3	NA	TRBD2	CASSQEVAGGPIGQFF	TGCGCCAGCAGCCAAGAGGTAGCGGGAGGGCCGATTGGGCAGTTCTTC
TRBJ2-5	TRBV29-1	NA	NA	CSVERGETQYF	TGCAGCGTTGAGAGAGGAGAGACCCAGTACTTC
TRBJ2-5	TRBV19	NA	NA	CASSRQERGETQYF	TGTGCCAGTAGTCGACAGGAAAGAGGGGAGACCCAGTACTTC
TRBJ2-2	TRBV30	NA	NA	CAWSYKGPRAAGELFF	TGTGCCTGGAGCTATAAAGGACCGAGGGCCGCCGGGGAGCTGTTTTTT
TRBJ1-2	TRBV18	NA	NA	CASRQGDYGYTF	TGTGCCAGCCGGCAGGGAGACTATGGCTACACCTTC
TRBJ1-2	TRBV7-9	NA	NA	CASSSTGTYGYTF	TGTGCCAGCAGCTCCACAGGGACCTATGGCTACACCTTC
TRBJ1-5	TRBV7-2	NA	NA	CASSLAGPFGNQPQHF	TGTGCCAGCAGCTTAGCAGGTCCGTTTGGCAATCAGCCCCAGCATTTT
TRBJ2-5	TRBV5-1	NA	TRBD2	CASSPIGTSGQETQYF	TGCGCCAGCAGCCCAATCGGGACTAGCGGACAAGAGACCCAGTACTTC
TRBJ1-2	TRBV5-1	NA	TRBD1	CASSLATGGYGYTF	TGCGCCAGCAGCTTGGCAACAGGGGGCTATGGCTACACCTTC
TRBJ2-1	TRBV5-1	NA	TRBD2	CASSLAPAGGLGNEQFF	TGCGCCAGCAGCTTGGCCCCAGCGGGGGGATTGGGGAATGAGCAGTTCTTC
TRBJ1-3	TRBV7-8	NA	TRBD1	CASSMMGQTGNTIYF	TGTGCCAGCAGCATGATGGGACAGACTGGAAACACCATATATTTT
TRBJ2-2	TRBV19	NA	NA	CASSPGPNTGELFF	TGTGCCAGTAGTCCCGGTCCTAACACCGGGGAGCTGTTTTTT
TRBJ1-2	TRBV5-1	NA	NA	CASSGTQDHYGYTF	TGCGCCAGCAGCGGAACTCAGGACCACTATGGCTACACCTTC
TRBJ2-2	TRBV30	NA	TRBD1	CAWSVRGRYTGELFF	TGTGCCTGGAGTGTCAGGGGGCGATACACCGGGGAGCTGTTTTTT
TRBJ2-5	TRBV5-1	NA	TRBD1	CASSPGTGLWTQYF	TGCGCCAGCAGCCCTGGGACAGGTTTATGGACCCAGTACTTC
TRBJ1-5	TRBV28	NA	TRBD1	CASSLRTGVEGQPQHF	TGTGCCAGCAGTTTGAGGACAGGGGTAGAAGGTCAGCCCCAGCATTTT
TRBJ2-7	TRBV7-2	NA	TRBD1	CASSLDGTASYEQYF	TGTGCCAGCAGCTTAGATGGGACAGCGTCCTACGAGCAGTACTTC
TRBJ1-3	TRBV6-6	NA	NA	CASSYTGSGGNTIYF	TGTGCCAGCAGTTACACGGGGTCGGGCGGAAACACCATATATTTT
TRBJ2-5	TRBV30	NA	TRBD2	CAWSVSTSGQETQYF	TGTGCCTGGAGTGTAAGCACTAGCGGTCAAGAGACCCAGTACTTC
TRBJ2-7	TRBV7-9	NA	NA	CASSLNPGSYEQYF	TGTGCCAGCAGCTTAAATCCGGGGTCCTACGAGCAGTACTTC
TRBJ1-2	TRBV5-6	NA	NA	CASSLRPYGYTF	TGTGCCAGCAGCTTAAGGCCCTATGGCTACACCTTC
TRBJ2-2	TRBV9	NA	TRBD1	CASSVALTGETGELFF	TGTGCCAGCAGCGTAGCTTTAACAGGGGAAACCGGGGAGCTGTTTTTT
TRBJ2-1	TRBV5-6	NA	NA	CASSLGTAYNEQFF	TGTGCCAGCAGCTTGGGGACAGCCTACAATGAGCAGTTCTTC
TRBJ2-2	TRBV18	NA	TRBD1	CASSPGTVNTGELFF	TGTGCCAGCTCACCTGGGACAGTGAACACCGGGGAGCTGTTTTTT
TRBJ1-2	TRBV2	NA	TRBD1	CASRTGVSYGYTF	TGTGCCAGCAGGACAGGGGTCTCCTATGGCTACACCTTC
TRBJ2-1	TRBV5-1	NA	NA	CASSFIGSYNEQFF	TGCGCCAGCAGCTTTATAGGCTCCTACAATGAGCAGTTCTTC
TRBJ1-2	TRBV11-2	many	TRBD1	CASSAGQLYGYTF	TGTGCCAGCAGCGCGGGACAGCTCTATGGCTACACCTTC
TRBJ2-7	TRBV27	NA	TRBD2	CASSQTSGIYEQYF	TGTGCCAGCAGTCAAACTAGCGGGATCTACGAGCAGTACTTC
TRBJ1-5	TRBV6-1	NA	NA	CASITDGAGPQHF	TGTGCCAGCATCACGGACGGCGCCGGGCCCCAGCATTTT
TRBJ2-3	TRBV2	NA	TRBD1	CASENRGRTDTQYF	TGTGCCAGCGAAAACAGGGGCCGCACAGATACGCAGTATTTT
TRBJ2-3	TRBV5-1	NA	NA	CASSPETGFLADTQYF	TGCGCCAGCAGCCCAGAAACAGGCTTCTTAGCGGATACGCAGTATTTT
TRBJ1-2	TRBV6-6	NA	TRBD1	CASSYSQGASPGYTF	TGTGCCAGCAGTTACTCACAGGGGGCGAGCCCTGGCTACACCTTC
TRBJ2-5	TRBV9	once	NA	CASSARLSQETQYF	TGTGCCAGCAGCGCTAGACTGTCCCAGGAGACCCAGTACTTC
TRBJ1-3	TRBV2	NA	NA	CASSEETGGTGNTIYF	TGTGCCAGCAGTGAAGAAACGGGAGGGACTGGAAACACCATATATTTT
TRBJ1-1	TRBV5-1	NA	NA	CASSQGGAVDTEAFF	TGCGCCAGCAGCCAAGGGGGGGCTGTTGACACTGAAGCTTTCTTT
TRBJ2-7	TRBV28	NA	NA	CASRGSWSYEQYF	TGTGCCAGCAGGGGGAGTTGGAGTTACGAGCAGTACTTC
TRBJ2-3	TRBV5-1	NA	TRBD1	CASSLAGDRADTQYF	TGCGCCAGCAGCTTGGCCGGGGACAGGGCAGATACGCAGTATTTT
TRBJ1-4	TRBV2	NA	NA	CASRGLLLTNEKLFF	TGTGCCAGCAGGGGGCTTCTTCTAACTAATGAAAAACTGTTTTTT
TRBJ2-1	TRBV7-9	NA	NA	CASSLVPRDNEQFF	TGTGCCAGCAGCTTAGTTCCTAGGGACAATGAGCAGTTCTTC
TRBJ1-5	TRBV6-6	NA	TRBD1	CASTAGQGESNQPQHF	TGTGCCAGCACCGCCGGACAGGGAGAAAGCAATCAGCCCCAGCATTTT
TRBJ2-1	TRBV4-2	NA	NA	CASSLTTRNNEQFF	TGTGCCAGCAGCCTGACTACTAGGAATAATGAGCAGTTCTTC
TRBJ1-6	TRBV2	NA	NA	CASGGQGLSSYNSPLHF	TGTGCCAGCGGGGGGCAGGGGCTCAGCTCCTATAATTCACCCCTCCACTTT
TRBJ2-2	TRBV19	NA	NA	CASSITPGRGEGVFTGELFF	TGTGCCAGTAGTATAACCCCGGGCAGGGGTGAGGGTGTTTTCACCGGGGAGCTGTTTTTT
TRBJ2-3	TRBV11-2	NA	NA	CASSLGLSTDTQYF	TGTGCCAGCAGCTTAGGGTTAAGCACAGATACGCAGTATTTT
TRBJ2-7	TRBV5-4	NA	NA	CASSAQGSYEQYF	TGTGCCAGCAGCGCTCAGGGCTCCTACGAGCAGTACTTC
TRBJ2-7	TRBV5-1	NA	NA	CASSLRAGTEQYF	TGCGCCAGCAGTTTAAGGGCTGGTACCGAGCAGTACTTC
TRBJ1-3	TRBV6-6	NA	NA	CATGGGGNTIYF	TGTGCCACCGGCGGGGGTGGAAACACCATATATTTT